These T cell receptor beta chains were read from a single sample in a study of blood T cell repertoires in COVID-19. Repertoires were generated with immunoSEQ multiplex PCR, while TCRdb's copy carries only in-frame clones and drops some. There are about 250,000 clones in the sample; approximately 85% occur only once, and approximately 9.6% lies in the top ten. What was sequenced was PBMCs or T cells enriched from blood (not recorded which). These receptors all stem from a woman aged 45-65 years with acute COVID-19. CDR3s include the opening cysteine and the closing phenylalanine or tryptophan.

cdr3_aa	j_call	v_call
CASSYTGTDYGYTF	TRBJ1-2	TRBV7-2
CASSETAGGNEKLFF	TRBJ1-4	TRBV3-1/TRBV3-2
CASRLSGGAYIHEQYF	TRBJ2-7	TRBV5-6
CASSQDDGTGELFF	TRBJ2-2	TRBV4-3
CASSLRVGTGAGYGYTF	TRBJ1-2	TRBV14
CATSAQTGTDTQYF	TRBJ2-3	TRBV24-1
CASSQGWRDEQFF	TRBJ2-1	TRBV3-1/TRBV3-2
CASRKTETTGGYTF	TRBJ1-2	TRBV27
CASSVATEGGNTEAFF	TRBJ1-1	TRBV9
CASSRAPGQGSNEQFF	TRBJ2-1	TRBV4-1
CASSLEEALFF	TRBJ2-2	TRBV5-1
CASSPTGVDYGYTF	TRBJ1-2	TRBV7-2
CASSQGLGQRTGNTIYF	TRBJ1-3	TRBV3-1/TRBV3-2
CASSLEMGHGEKLFF	TRBJ1-4	TRBV5-1
CASRVQTANTEAFF	TRBJ1-1	TRBV5-1